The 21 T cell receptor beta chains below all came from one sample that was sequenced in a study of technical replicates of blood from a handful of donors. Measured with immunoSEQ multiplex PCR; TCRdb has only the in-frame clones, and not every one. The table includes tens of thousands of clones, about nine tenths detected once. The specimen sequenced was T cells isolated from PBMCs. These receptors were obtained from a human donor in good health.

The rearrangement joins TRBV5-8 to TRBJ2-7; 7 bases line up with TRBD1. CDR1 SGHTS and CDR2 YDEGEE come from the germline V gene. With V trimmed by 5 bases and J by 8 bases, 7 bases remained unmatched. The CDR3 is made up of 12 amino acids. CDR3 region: CASRQDRDQQYF. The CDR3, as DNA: TGTGCCAGCAGACAAGACAGGGATCAGCAGTACTTC.

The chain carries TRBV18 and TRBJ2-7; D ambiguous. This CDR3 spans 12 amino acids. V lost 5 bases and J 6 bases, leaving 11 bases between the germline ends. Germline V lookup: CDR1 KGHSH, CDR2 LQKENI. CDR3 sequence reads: CASSEKRGEQYF. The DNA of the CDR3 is TGTGCCAGCTCAGAGAAACGAGGCGAGCAGTACTTC.

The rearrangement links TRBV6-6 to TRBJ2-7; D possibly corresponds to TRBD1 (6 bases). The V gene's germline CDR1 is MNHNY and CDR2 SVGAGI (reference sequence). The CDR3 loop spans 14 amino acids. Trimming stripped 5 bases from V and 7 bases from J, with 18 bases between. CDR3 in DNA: TGTGCCAGCAGTGGTTCGGCAGGGGCCAGGGAGCAGTACTTC. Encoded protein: CASSGSAGAREQYF.

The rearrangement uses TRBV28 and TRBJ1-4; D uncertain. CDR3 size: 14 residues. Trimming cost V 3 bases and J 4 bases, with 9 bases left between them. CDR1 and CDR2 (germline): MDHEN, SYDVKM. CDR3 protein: CASSLPSVNEKLFF. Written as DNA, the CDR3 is TGTGCCAGCAGTTTGCCGTCAGTTAATGAAAAACTGTTTTTT.

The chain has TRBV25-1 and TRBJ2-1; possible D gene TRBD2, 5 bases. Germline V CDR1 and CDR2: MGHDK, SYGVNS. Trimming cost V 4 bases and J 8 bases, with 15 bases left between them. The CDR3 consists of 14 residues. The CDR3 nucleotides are TGTGCCAGCAGTGCTATACTAGTCGGCGATGAGCAGTTCTTC. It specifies CASSAILVGDEQFF.

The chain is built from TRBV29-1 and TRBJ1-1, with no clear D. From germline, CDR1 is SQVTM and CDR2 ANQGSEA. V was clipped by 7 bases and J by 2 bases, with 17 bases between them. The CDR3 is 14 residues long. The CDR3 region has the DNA TGCAGCGCCTTCCCACTTGCTCGAAACACTGAAGCTTTCTTT. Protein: CSAFPLARNTEAFF.

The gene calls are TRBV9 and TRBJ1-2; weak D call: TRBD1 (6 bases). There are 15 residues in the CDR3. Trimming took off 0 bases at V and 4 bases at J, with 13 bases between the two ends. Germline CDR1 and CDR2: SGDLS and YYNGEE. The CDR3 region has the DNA TGTGCCAGCAGCGTAGGAGGGACAATCAGCTATGGCTACACCTTC. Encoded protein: CASSVGGTISYGYTF.

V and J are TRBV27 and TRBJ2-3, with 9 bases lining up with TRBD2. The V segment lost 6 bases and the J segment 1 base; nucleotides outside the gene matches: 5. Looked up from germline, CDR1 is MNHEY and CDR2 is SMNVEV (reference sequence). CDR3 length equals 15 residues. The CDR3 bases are TGTGCCAGCAGCAAACTAGCGGGCGGCACAGATACGCAGTATTTT. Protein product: CASSKLAGGTDTQYF.

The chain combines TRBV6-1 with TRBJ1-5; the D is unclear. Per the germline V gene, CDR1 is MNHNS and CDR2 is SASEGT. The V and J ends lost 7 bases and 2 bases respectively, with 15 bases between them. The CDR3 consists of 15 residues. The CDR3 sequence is CASIPDNGGNQPQHF. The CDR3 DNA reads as TGTGCCAGCATTCCTGACAACGGGGGCAATCAGCCCCAGCATTTT.

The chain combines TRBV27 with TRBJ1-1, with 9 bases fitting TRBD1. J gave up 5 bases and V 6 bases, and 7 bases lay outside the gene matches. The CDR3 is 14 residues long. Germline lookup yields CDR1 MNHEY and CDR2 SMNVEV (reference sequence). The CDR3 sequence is CASSPGQGWTEAFF. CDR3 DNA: TGTGCCAGCAGCCCGGGACAGGGCTGGACTGAAGCTTTCTTT.

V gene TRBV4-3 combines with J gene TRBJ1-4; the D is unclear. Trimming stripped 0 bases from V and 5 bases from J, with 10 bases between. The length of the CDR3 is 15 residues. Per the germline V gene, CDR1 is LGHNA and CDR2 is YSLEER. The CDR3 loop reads CASSQDAGSNEKLFF. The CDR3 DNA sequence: TGCGCCAGCAGCCAAGATGCAGGATCCAATGAAAAACTGTTTTTT.

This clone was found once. The CDR3 spells CASSIRTGELFF. CDR3 nucleotides: TGTGCCAGCAGTATCCGTACCGGGGAGCTGTTTTTT. The chain carries TRBV6-5 and TRBJ2-2, with unresolved D. Trimming cost V 5 bases and J 5 bases, with 6 bases left between them. The CDR3 contains 12 residues. Germline V CDR1 and CDR2: MNHEY, SVGAGI.

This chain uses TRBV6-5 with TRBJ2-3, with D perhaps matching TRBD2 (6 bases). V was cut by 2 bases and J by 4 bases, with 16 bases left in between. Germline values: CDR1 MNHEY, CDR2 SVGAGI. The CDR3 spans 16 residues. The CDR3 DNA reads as TGTGCCAGCAGTTACAATGGGGGGAGTCGCGCAGATACGCAGTATTTT. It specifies CASSYNGGSRADTQYF.

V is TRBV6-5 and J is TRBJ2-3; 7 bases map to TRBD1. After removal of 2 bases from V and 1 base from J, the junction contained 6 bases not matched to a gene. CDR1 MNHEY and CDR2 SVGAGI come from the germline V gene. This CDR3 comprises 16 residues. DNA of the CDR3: TGTGCCAGCAGTTACGTCTCCGGGACAGGCACAGATACGCAGTATTTT. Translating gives CASSYVSGTGTDTQYF.

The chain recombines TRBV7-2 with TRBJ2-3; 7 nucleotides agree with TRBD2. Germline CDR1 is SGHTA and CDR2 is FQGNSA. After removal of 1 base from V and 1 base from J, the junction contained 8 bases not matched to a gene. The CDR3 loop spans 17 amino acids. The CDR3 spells CASSLGSSGKRTDTQYF. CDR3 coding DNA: TGTGCCAGCAGCTTAGGGTCTAGCGGAAAACGCACAGATACGCAGTATTTT.

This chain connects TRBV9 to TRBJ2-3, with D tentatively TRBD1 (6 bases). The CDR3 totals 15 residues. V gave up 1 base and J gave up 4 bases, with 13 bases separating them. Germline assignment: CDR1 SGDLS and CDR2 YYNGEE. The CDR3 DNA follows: TGTGCCAGCAGCGTACAGGGGTTAGGGGCAGATACGCAGTATTTT. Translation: CASSVQGLGADTQYF.

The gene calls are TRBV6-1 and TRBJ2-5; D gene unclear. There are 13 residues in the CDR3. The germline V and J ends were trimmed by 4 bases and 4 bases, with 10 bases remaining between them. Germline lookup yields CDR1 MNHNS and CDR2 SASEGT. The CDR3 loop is CASSGLGGETQYF. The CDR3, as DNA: TGTGCCAGCAGTGGACTTGGTGGAGAGACCCAGTACTTC.

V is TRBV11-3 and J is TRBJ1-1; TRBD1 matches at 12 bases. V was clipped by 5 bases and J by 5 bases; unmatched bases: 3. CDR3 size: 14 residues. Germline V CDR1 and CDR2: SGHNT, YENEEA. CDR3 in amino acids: CASSRGQGATEAFF. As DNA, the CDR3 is TGTGCCAGCAGCAGGGGACAGGGGGCGACTGAAGCTTTCTTT.

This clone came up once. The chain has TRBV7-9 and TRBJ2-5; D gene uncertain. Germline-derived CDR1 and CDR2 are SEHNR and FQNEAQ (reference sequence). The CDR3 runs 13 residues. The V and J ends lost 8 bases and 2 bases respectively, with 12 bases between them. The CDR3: CASCPGEQETQYF. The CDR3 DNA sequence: TGTGCCAGCTGCCCAGGCGAACAAGAGACCCAGTACTTC.

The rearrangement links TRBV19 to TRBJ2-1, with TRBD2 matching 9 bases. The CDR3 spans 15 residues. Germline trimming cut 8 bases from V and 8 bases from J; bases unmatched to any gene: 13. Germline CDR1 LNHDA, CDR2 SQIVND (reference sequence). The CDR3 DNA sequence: TGTGCCAGTTCGTCCGGGACTAGCAATAGAGATGAGCAGTTCTTC. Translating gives CASSSGTSNRDEQFF. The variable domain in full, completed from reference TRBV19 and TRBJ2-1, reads DGGITQSPKYLFRKEGQNVTLSCEQNLNHDAMYWYRQDPGQGLRLIYYSQIVNDFQKGDIAEGYSVSREKKESFPLTVTSAQKNPTAFYLCASSSGTSNRDEQFFGPGTRLTVL.

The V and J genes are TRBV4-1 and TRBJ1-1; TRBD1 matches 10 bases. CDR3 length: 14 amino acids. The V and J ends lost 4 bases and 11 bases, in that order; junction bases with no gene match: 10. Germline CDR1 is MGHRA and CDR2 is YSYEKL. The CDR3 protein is CASSRLTGGAEAFF. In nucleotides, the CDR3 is TGCGCCAGCAGCCGTCTGACAGGGGGCGCCGAGGCTTTCTTT.